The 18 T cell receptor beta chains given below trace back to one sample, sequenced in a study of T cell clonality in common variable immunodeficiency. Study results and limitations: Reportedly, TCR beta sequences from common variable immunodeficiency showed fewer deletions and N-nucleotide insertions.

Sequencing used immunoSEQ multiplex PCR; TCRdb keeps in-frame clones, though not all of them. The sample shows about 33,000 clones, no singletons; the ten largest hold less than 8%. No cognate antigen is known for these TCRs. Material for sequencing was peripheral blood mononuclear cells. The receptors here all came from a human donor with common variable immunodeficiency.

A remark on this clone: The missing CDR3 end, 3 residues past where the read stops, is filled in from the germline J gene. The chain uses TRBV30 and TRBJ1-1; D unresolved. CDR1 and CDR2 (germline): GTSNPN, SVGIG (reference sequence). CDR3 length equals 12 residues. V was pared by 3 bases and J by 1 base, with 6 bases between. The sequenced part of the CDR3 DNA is TGTGCCTGGAGGCAGGAGAACACTGAA. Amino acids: CAWRQENTE. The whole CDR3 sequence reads CAWRQENTEAFF.

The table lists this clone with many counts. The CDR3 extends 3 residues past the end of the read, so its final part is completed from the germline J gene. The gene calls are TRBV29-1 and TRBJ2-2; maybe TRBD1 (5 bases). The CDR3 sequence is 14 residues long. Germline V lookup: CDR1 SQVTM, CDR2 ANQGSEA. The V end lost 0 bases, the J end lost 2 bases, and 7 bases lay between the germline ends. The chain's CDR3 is CSVEEGVNTGELFF. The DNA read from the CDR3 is TGCAGCGTTGAAGAAGGGGTTAACACCGGGGAG.

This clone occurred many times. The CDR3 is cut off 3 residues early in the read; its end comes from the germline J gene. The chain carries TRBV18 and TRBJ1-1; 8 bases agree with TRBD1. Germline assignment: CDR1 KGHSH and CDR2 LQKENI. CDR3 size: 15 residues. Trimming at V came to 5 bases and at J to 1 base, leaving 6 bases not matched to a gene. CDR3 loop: CASSDPGTGNTEAFF. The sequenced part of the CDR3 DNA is TGTGCCAGCTCAGACCCCGGGACAGGGAACACTGAA.

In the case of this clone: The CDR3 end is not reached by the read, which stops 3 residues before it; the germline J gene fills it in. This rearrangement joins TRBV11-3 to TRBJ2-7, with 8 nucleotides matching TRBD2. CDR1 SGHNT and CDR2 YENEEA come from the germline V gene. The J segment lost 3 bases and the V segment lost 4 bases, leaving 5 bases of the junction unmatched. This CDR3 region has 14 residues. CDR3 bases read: TGTGCCAGCAGCTCGGGAGGGGGTTACTACGAG. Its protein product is CASSSGGGYYE. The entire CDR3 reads CASSSGGGYYEQYF.

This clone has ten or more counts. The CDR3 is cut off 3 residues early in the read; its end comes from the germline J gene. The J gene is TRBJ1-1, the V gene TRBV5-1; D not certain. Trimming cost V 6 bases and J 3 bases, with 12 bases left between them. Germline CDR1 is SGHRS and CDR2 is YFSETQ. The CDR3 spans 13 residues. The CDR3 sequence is CASTFSKDTEAFF. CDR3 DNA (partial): TGCGCCAGCACCTTCTCCAAGGACACTGAA.

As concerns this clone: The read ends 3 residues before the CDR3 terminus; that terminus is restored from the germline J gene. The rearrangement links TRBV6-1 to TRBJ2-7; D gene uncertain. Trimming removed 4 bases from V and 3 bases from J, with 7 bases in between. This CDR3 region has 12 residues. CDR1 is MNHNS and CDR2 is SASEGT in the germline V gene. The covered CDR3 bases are TGTGCCAGCAGTGCAAGGTTCTACGAG. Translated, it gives CASSARFYE. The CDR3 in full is CASSARFYEQYF.

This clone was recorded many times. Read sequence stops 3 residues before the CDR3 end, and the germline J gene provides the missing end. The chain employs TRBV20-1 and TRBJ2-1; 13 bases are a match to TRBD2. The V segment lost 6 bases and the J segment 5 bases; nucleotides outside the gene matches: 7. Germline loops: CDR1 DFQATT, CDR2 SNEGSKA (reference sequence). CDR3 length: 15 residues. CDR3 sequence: CSAPTGTSGDNEQFF. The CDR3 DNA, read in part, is TGCAGTGCGCCGACCGGGACTAGCGGGGACAATGAG.

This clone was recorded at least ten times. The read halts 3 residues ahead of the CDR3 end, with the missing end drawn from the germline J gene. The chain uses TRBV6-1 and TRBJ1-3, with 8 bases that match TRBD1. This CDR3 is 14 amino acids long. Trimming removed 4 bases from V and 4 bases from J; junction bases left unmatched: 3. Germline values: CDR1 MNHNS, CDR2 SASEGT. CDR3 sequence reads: CASSAGGAGNTIYF. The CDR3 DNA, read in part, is TGTGCCAGCAGTGCAGGGGGCGCGGGAAACACC.

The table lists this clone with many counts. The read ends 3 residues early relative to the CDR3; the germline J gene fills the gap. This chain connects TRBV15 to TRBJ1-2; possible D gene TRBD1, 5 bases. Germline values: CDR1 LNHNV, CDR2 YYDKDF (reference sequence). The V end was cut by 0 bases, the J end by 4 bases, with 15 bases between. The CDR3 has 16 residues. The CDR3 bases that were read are TGTGCCACCAGCAGAGATCATCAGGGAGCCCCCTATGGC. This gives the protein CATSRDHQGAPYG. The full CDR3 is CATSRDHQGAPYGYTF.

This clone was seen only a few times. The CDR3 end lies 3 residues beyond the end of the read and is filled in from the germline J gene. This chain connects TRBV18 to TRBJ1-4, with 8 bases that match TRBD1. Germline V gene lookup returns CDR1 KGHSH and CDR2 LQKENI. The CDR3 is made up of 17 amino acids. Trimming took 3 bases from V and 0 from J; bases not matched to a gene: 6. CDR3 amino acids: CASSPTGQGSTNEKLFF. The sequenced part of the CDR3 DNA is TGTGCCAGCTCACCCACCGGACAGGGATCAACTAATGAAAAA.

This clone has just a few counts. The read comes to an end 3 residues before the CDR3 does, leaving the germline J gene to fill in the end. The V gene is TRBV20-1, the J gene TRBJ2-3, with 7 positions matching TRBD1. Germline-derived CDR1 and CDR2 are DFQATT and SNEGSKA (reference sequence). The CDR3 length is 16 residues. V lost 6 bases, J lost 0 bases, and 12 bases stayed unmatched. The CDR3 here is CSASRDRSSSTDTQYF. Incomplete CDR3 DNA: TGCAGTGCCTCCAGGGACAGAAGCTCTAGCACAGATACG.

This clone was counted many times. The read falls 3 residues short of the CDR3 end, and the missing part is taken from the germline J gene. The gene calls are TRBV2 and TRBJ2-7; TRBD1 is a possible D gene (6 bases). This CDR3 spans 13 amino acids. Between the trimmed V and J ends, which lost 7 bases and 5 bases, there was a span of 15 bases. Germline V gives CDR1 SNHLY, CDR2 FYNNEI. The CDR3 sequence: CASNSIRGDEQYF. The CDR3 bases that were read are TGTGCCAGCAATAGTATCAGGGGTGACGAG.

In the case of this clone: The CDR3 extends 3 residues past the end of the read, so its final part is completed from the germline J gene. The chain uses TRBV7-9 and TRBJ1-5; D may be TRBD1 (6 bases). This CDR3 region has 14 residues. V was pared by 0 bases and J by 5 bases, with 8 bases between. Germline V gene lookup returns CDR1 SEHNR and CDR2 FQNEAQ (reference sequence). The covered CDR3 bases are TGTGCCAGCAGCTTAGCAGGGGGGGATCAGCCC. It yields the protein CASSLAGGDQP. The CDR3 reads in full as CASSLAGGDQPQHF.

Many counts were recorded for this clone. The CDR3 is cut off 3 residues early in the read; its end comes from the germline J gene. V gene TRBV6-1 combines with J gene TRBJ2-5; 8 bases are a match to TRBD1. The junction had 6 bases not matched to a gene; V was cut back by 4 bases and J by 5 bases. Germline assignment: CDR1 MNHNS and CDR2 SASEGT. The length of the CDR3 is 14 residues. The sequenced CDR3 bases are TGTGCCAGCAGTGCACAGGGGGTGAGGGAGACC. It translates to CASSAQGVRET. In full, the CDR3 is CASSAQGVRETQYF.

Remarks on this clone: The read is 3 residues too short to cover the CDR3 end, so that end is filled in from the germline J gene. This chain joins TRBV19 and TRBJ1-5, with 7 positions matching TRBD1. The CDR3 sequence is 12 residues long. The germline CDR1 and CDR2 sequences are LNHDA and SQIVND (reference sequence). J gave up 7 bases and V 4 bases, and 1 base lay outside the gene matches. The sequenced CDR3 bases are TGTGCCAGTAGTAAACAGGGGCAGCCC. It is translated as CASSKQGQP. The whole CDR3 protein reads CASSKQGQPQHF.

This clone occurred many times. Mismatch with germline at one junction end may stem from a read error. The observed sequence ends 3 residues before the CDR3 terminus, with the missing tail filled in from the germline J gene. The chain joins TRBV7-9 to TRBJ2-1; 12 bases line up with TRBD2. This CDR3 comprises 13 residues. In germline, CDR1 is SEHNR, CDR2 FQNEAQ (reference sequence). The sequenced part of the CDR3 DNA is TGTGCCAGCAGCCTAGCGGGGGGGAATGAG. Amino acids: CASSLAGGNE. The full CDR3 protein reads CASSLAGGNEQFF.

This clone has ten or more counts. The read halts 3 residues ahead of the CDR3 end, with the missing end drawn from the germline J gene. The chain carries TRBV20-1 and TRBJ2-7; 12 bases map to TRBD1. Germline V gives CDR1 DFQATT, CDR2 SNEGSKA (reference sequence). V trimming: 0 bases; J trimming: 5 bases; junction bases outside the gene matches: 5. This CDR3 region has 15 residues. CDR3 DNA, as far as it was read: TGCAGTGCTAGAGATCGGGACAGGGGGCTCAACGAG. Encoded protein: CSARDRDRGLNE. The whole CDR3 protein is CSARDRDRGLNEQYF.

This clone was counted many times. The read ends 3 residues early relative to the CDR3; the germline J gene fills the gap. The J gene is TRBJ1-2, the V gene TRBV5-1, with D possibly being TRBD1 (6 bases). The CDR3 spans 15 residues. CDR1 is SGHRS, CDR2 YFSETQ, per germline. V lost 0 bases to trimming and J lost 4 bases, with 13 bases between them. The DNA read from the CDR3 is TGCGCCAGCAGCTTGGAGGTGGGGGCCAGCTATGGC. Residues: CASSLEVGASYG. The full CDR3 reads CASSLEVGASYGYTF.